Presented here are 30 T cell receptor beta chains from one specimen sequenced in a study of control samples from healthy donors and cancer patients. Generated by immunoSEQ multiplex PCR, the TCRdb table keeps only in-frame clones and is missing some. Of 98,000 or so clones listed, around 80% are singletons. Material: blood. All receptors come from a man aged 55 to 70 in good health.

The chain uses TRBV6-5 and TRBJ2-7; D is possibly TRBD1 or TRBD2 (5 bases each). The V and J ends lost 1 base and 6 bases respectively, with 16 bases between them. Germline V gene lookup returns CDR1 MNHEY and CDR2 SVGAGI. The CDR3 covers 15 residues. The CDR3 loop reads CASSYWGKQEVEQYF. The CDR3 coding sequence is TGTGCCAGCAGTTACTGGGGAAAACAGGAGGTCGAGCAGTACTTC.

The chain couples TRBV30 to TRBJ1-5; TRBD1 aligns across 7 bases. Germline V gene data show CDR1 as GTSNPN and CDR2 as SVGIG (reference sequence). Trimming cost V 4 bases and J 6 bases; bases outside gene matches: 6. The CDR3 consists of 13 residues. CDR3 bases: TGTGCCTGGAAAGGACAGGCTGGTCAGCCCCAGCATTTT. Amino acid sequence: CAWKGQAGQPQHF.

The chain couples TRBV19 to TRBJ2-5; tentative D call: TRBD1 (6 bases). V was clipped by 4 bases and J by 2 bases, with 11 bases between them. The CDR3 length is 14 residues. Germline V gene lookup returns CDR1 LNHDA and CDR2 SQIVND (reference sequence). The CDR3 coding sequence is TGTGCCAGTAGTAGTTGGGGGCGGCAAGAGACCCAGTACTTC. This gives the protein CASSSWGRQETQYF.

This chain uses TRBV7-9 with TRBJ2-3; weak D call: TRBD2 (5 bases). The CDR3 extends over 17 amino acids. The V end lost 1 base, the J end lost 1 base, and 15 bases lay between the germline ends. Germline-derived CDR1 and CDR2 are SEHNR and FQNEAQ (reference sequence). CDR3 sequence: CASSLDRSRGGTDTQYF. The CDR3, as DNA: TGTGCCAGCAGCTTAGATCGATCCCGGGGAGGCACAGATACGCAGTATTTT.

The CDR3 DNA follows: TGTGCCAGCAGTTTGGGGACAGGAACTTTGAACACTGAAGCTTTCTTT. Encoded protein: CASSLGTGTLNTEAFF. This chain links TRBV27 with TRBJ1-1; 8 positions match TRBD1. This CDR3 contains 16 residues. J lost 0 bases, V lost 3 bases, and 6 bases had no gene match. Germline-derived CDR1 and CDR2 are MNHEY and SMNVEV (reference sequence).

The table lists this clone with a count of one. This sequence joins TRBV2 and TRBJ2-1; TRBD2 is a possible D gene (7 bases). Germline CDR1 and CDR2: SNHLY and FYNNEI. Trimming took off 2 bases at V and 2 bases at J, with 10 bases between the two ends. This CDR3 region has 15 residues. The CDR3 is CASSERRGPYNEQFF. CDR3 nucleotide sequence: TGTGCCAGCAGTGAACGGCGGGGGCCCTACAATGAGCAGTTCTTC.

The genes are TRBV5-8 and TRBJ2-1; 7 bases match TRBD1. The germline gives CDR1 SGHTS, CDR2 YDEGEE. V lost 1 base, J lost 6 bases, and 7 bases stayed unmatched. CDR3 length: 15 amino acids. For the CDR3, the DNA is TGTGCCAGCAGCTTGAAAGGGGGCCTGGGCAATGAGCAGTTCTTC. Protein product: CASSLKGGLGNEQFF.

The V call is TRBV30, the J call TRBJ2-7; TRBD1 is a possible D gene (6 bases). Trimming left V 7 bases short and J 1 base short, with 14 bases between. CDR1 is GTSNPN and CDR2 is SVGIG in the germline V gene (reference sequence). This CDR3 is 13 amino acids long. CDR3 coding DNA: TGTGCCTCCAATGACAGGACTTCCTACGAGCAGTACTTC. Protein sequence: CASNDRTSYEQYF.

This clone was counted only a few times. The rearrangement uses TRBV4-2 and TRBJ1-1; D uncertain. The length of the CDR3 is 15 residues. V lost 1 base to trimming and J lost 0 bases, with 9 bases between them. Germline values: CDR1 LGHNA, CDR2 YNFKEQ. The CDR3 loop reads CASSQGFGMNTEAFF. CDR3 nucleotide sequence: TGTGCCAGCAGCCAAGGATTCGGCATGAACACTGAAGCTTTCTTT.

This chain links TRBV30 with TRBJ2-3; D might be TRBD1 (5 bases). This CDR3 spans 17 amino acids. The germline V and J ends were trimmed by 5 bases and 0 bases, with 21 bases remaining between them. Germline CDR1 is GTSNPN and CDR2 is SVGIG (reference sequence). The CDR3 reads CAWALRAGIESTDTQYF. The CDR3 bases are TGTGCCTGGGCATTAAGGGCAGGGATAGAGAGCACAGATACGCAGTATTTT.

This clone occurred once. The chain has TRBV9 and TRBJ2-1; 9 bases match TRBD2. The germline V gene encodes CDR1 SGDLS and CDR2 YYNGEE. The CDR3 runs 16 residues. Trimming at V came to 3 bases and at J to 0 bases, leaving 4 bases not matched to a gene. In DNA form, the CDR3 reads TGTGCCAGCAGCGCACCGGGACTAGCCTCCTACAATGAGCAGTTCTTC. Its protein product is CASSAPGLASYNEQFF.

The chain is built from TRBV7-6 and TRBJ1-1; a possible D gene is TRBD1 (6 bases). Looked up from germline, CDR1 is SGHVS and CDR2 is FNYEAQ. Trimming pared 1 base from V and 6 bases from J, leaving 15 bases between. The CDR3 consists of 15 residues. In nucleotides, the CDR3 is TGTGCCAGCAGCTTAGAGTGGGGGGCCGGCGCTGAAGCTTTCTTT. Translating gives CASSLEWGAGAEAFF.

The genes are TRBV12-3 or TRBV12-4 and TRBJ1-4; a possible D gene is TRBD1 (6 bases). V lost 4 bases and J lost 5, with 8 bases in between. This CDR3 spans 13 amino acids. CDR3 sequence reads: CASSWDINEKLFF. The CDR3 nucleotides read TGTGCCAGCAGTTGGGACATCAATGAAAAACTGTTTTTT.

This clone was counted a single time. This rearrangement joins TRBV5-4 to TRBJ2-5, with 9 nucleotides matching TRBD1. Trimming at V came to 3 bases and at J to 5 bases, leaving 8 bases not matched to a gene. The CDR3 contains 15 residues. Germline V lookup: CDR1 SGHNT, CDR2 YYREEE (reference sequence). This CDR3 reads CASSSIGTGSETQYF. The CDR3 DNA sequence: TGTGCCAGCAGCTCCATCGGGACAGGGTCGGAGACCCAGTACTTC.

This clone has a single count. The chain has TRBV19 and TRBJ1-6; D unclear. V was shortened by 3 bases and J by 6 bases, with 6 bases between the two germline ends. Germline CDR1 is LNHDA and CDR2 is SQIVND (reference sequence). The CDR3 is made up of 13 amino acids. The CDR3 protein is CASSISANSPLHF. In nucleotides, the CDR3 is TGTGCCAGTAGTATTTCGGCTAATTCACCCCTCCACTTT.

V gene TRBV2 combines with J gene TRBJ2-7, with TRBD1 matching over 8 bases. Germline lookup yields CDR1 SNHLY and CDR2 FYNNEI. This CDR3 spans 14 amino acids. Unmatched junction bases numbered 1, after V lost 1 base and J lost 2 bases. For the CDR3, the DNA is TGTGCCAGCAGTGAAGGGACAGGGACCTACGAGCAGTACTTC. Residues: CASSEGTGTYEQYF.

The CDR3 spells CASSSGGDNEQFF. Written as DNA, the CDR3 is TGTGCCAGCAGCTCCGGGGGAGACAATGAGCAGTTCTTC. The chain links TRBV9 to TRBJ2-1; D possibly corresponds to TRBD2 (6 bases). CDR1 SGDLS and CDR2 YYNGEE come from the germline V gene. The germline V and J ends were trimmed by 4 bases and 5 bases, with 10 bases remaining between them. This CDR3 has 13 residues.

The CDR3 DNA is TGTGCCAGCAGCTCCGGGACAGAGAATTACGAGCAGTACTTC. Amino acid sequence: CASSSGTENYEQYF. This sequence joins TRBV6-5 and TRBJ2-7; 7 bases map to TRBD1. The CDR3 runs to 14 residues. Trimming removed 6 bases from V and 4 bases from J; junction bases left unmatched: 9. Germline lookup yields CDR1 MNHEY and CDR2 SVGAGI.

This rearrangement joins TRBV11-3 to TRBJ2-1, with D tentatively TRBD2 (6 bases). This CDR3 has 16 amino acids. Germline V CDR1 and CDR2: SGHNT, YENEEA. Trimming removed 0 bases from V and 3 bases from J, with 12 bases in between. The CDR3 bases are TGTGCCAGCAGCTTAGATGACGGGAGTATCTACAATGAGCAGTTCTTC. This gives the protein CASSLDDGSIYNEQFF. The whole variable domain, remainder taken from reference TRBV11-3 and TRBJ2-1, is EAGVVQSPRYKIIEKKQPVAFWCNPISGHNTLYWYLQNLGQGPELLIRYENEEAVDDSQLPKDRFSAERLKGVDSTLKIQPAELGDSAVYLCASSLDDGSIYNEQFFGPGTRLTVL.

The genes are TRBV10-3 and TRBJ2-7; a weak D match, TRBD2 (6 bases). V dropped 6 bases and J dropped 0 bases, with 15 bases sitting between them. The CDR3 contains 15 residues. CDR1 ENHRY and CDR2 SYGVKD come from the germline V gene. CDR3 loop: CAIRAPGTFSYEQYF. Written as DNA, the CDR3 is TGTGCCATCAGGGCACCCGGGACTTTCTCCTACGAGCAGTACTTC.

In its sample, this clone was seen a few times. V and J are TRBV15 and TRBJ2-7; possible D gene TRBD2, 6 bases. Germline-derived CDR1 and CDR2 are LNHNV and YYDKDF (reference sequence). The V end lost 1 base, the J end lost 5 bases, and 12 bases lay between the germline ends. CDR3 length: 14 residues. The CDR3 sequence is CATSRVGGINEQYF. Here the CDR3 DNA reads TGTGCCACCAGCAGAGTTGGGGGGATTAACGAGCAGTACTTC.

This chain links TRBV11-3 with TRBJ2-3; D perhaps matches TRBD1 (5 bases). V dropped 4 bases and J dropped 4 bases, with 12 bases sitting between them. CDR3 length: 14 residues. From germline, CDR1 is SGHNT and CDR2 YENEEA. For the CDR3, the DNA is TGTGCCAGCAGCTCCGCCAAGGGGCCAGATACGCAGTATTTT. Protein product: CASSSAKGPDTQYF.

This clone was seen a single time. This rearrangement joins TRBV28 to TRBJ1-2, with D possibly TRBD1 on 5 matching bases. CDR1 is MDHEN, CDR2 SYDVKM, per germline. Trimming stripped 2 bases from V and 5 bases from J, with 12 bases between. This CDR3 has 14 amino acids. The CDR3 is CASSLVSTEYGYTF. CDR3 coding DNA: TGTGCCAGCAGTTTAGTCTCGACAGAATATGGCTACACCTTC.

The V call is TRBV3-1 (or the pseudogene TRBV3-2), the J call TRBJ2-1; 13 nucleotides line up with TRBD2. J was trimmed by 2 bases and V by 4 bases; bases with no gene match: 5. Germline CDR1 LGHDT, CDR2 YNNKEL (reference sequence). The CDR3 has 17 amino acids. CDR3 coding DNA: TGTGCCAGCAGCCCCTGGACTAGCGGGAGTACCTACAATGAGCAGTTCTTC. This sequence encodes CASSPWTSGSTYNEQFF.

This CDR3 reads CASSLYATGGDTQYF. CDR3 DNA sequence: TGTGCCAGCAGCCTATATGCTACAGGGGGAGATACGCAGTATTTT. V usage is TRBV3-1 (or the pseudogene TRBV3-2) and J usage is TRBJ2-3; 8 bases align to TRBD1. Germline loops: CDR1 LGHDT, CDR2 YNNKEL (reference sequence). Germline trimming cut 4 bases from V and 5 bases from J; bases unmatched to any gene: 8. This CDR3 spans 15 amino acids.

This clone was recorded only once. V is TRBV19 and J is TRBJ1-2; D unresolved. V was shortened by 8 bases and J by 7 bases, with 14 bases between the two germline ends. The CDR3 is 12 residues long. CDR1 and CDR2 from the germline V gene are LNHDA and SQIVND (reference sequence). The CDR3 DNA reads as TGTGCCAGTCGGACGGCGTCTGGTGGCTACACCTTC. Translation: CASRTASGGYTF.

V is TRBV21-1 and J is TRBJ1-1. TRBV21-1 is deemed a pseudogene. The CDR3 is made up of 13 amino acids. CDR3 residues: CASSKTVPTEAFF. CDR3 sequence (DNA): TGTGCCAGCAGCAAGACGGTCCCCACTGAAGCTTTCTTT.

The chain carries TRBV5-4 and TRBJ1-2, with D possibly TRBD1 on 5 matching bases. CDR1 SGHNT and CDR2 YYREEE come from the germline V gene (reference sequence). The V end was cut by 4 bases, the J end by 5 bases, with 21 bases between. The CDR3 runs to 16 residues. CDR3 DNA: TGTGCCAGCAGCCCCTATGGGGCAGGGTGGGAATATGGCTACACCTTC. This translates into CASSPYGAGWEYGYTF. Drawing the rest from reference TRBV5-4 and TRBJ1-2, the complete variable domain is ETGVTQSPTHLIKTRGQQVTLRCSSQSGHNTVSWYQQALGQGPQFIFQYYREEENGRGNFPPRFSGLQFPNYSSELNVNALELDDSALYLCASSPYGAGWEYGYTFGSGTRLTVV.

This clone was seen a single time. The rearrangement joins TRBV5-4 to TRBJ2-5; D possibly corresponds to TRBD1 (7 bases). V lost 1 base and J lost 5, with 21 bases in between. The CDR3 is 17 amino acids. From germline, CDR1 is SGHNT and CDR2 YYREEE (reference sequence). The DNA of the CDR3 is TGTGCCAGCAGCTTGTTACAGGGGTCTTTGAGCGGGGAGACCCAGTACTTC. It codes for CASSLLQGSLSGETQYF.

The CDR3 is CASSYRGTAEAFF. The CDR3 bases are TGTGCCAGCAGTTACAGGGGGACAGCTGAAGCTTTCTTT. The chain joins TRBV6-6 to TRBJ1-1, with 7 bases that match TRBD1. CDR1 and CDR2 from the germline V gene are MNHNY and SVGAGI (reference sequence). The CDR3 totals 13 residues. The ends lost 2 bases at V and 6 bases at J; junction bases unmatched: 3.